The sequence of this TCR beta chain was determined in a study of T-cell reconstitution after alpha-beta-depleted transplantation in children. The germline gives CDR1 ENHRY, CDR2 SYGVKD. The CDR3 loop spans 11 amino acids. The germline V and J ends were trimmed by 10 bases and 7 bases, with 13 bases remaining between them. Unique molecular identifiers were used in preparing the TCRbeta library. Each CDR3 protein is one row after TCRdb ran MiXCR on the PCR reads. The sample yields some 520,000 distinct CDR3 sequences, roughly 33% seen once. The chain is built from TRBV10-3 and TRBJ1-1, with D maybe TRBD1 (6 bases). The clonotype originates from a human donor who donated a stem cell graft to a child with aplastic anemia. Sequences were derived from PBMCs from the stem cell graft donor, sampled from the stem cell graft. This CDR3 reads CATKQDSEAFF. The CDR3 DNA sequence: TGTGCCACTAAACAGGACAGTGAAGCTTTCTTT.